The clone carrying this TCR beta chain was counted at least ten times. Antigen unknown. The data belong to a study of T-cell reconstitution after alpha-beta-depleted transplantation in children. Study findings and constraints: At one year after transplant, newly produced T cells mostly accounted for T-cell counts and diversity. Diversity of TCRbeta at day 60 was high in some patients, arising from surviving recipient T cells and thymic progenitors.

Unique molecular identifiers were incorporated when the TCRbeta library was constructed. TCRdb used MiXCR to reprocess the PCR reads, holding one entry per CDR3 protein. Among nearly 250,000 distinct CDR3 sequences, 6.5% to 10% were seen once, and the ten largest hold nearly 6.5%. Germline V gene data show CDR1 as LNHNV and CDR2 as YYDKDF (reference sequence). The V end was cut by 5 bases, the J end by 8 bases, with 12 bases between. The CDR3 is made up of 13 amino acids. The rearrangement links TRBV15 to TRBJ1-4; D is ambiguous. The material sequenced was PBMCs, mostly from graft donor cells, taken 180 days after TCRalphabeta/CD19-depleted stem cell transplant. The receptor's source is a male patient between 10 and 17 years old who had a stem cell transplant for acute lymphoblastic leukemia, so the T cells may come from the graft donor. The CDR3 DNA sequence: TGTGCCACCAGCGCCCTATGGAGAGAAAAACTGTTTTTT. The encoded protein is CATSALWREKLFF. Full variable domain (rest looked up from reference TRBV15 and TRBJ1-4): DAMVIQNPRYQVTQFGKPVTLSCSQTLNHNVMYWYQQKSSQAPKLLFHYYDKDFNNEADTPDNFQSRRPNTSFCFLDIRSPGLGDTAMYLCATSALWREKLFFGSGTQLSVL.